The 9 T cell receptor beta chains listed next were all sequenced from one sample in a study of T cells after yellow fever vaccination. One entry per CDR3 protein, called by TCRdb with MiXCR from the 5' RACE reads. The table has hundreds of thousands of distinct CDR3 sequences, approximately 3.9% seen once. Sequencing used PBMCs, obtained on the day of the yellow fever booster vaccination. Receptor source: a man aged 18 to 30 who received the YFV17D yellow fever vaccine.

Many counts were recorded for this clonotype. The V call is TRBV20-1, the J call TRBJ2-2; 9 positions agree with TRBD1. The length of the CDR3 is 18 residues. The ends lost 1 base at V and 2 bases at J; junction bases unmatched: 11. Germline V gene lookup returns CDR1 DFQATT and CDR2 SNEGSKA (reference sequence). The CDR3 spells CSARALRRTGDNTGELFF. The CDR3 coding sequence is TGCAGTGCTAGAGCCCTCCGCCGGACAGGGGATAACACCGGGGAGCTGTTTTTT.

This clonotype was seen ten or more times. This CDR3 reads CASSLGPGGNTEAFF. The CDR3 DNA follows: TGTGCCAGCAGCTTAGGTCCCGGAGGGAACACTGAAGCTTTCTTT. The J gene is TRBJ1-1, the V gene TRBV7-9; D not resolved. Germline V gives CDR1 SEHNR, CDR2 FQNEAQ (reference sequence). Trimming took 1 base from V and 1 from J, leaving 10 bases between them. There are 15 residues in the CDR3.

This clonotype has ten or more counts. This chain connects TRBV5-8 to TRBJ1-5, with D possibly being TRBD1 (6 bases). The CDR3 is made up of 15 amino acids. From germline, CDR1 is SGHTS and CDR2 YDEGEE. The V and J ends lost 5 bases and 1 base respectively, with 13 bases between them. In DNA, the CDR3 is TGTGCCAGCAGACCGGGACAAGGCAGCAATCAGCCCCAGCATTTT. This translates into CASRPGQGSNQPQHF.

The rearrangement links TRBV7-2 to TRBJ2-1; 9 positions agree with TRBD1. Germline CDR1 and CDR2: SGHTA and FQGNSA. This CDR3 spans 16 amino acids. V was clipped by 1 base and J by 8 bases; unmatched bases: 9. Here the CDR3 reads CASSLGPDRGVDEQFF. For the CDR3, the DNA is TGTGCCAGCAGCTTAGGGCCGGACAGGGGAGTGGATGAGCAGTTCTTC.

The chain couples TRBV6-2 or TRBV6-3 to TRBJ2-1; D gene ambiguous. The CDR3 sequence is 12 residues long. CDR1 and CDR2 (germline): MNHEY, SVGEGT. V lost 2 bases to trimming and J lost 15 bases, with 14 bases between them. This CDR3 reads CASSYQDAGWFF. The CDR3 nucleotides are TGTGCCAGCAGTTACCAGGATGCCGGTTGGTTCTTC.

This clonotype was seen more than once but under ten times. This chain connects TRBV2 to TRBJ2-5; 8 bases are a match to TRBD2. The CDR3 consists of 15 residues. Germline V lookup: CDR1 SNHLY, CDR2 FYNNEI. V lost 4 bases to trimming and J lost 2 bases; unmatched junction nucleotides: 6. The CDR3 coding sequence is TGTGCCAGCAGTGCTTCCCGGGGGGGTCAAGAGACCCAGTACTTC. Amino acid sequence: CASSASRGGQETQYF.

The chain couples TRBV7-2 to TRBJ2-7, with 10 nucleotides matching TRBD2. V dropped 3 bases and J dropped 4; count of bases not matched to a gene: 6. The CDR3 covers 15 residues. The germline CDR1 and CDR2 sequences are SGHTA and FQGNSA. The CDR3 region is CASSFLAGEVYEQYF. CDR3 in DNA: TGTGCCAGCAGCTTCCTAGCGGGGGAGGTTTACGAGCAGTACTTC.

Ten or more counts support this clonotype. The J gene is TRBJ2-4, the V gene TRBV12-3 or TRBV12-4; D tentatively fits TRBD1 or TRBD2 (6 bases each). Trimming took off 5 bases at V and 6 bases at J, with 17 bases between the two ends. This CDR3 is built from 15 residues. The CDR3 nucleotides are TGTGCCAGCAGTACTTGGGGGGCAGGGAGAAACATTCAGTACTTC. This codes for CASSTWGAGRNIQYF.

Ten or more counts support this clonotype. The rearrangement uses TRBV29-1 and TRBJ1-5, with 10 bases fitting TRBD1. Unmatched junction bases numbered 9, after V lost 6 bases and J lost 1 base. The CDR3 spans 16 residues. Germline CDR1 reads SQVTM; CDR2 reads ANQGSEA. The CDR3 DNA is TGCAGCGTGACCGGGACAGGGGAACTCAGCAATCAGCCCCAGCATTTT. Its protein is CSVTGTGELSNQPQHF.